A single TCR beta chain is shown here with its context. The table came from immunoSEQ multiplex PCR; TCRdb's copy has only in-frame clones and leaves some out. The sample lists some 13,000 clones, 35% to 45% seen once, with under 1.2% in the top ten. The CDR3 consists of 14 residues. Per germline, CDR1 SGHRS and CDR2 YFSETQ. Between the trimmed V and J ends, which lost 0 bases and 6 bases, there was a span of 12 bases. These data originate in a study of graft-versus-host responses after intestinal transplantation. Study background: Every transplant recipient was induced with anti-thymocyte globulin, then maintained on tacrolimus and steroids for approximately three years.

Regarding the study as a whole: Graft-donor T cell macrochimerism coincided with high graft-versus-host to host-versus-graft clonal ratios in allografts.

The sample in question was alloreactive CD4+ T cells from a mixed lymphocyte reaction culture, obtained before intestinal transplant. The subset here: CFSE-low proliferating T cells sorted from approximately six-day pre-transplant mixed lymphocyte reaction (GvH or HvG direction). The clonotype originates from a human patient who received an intestinal transplant. The genes are TRBV5-1 and TRBJ1-1; weak D call: TRBD1 (6 bases). CDR3 sequence (DNA): TGCGCCAGCAGCTTGGGGTTAAACAGGGCTGAAGCTTTCTTT. Translating it yields CASSLGLNRAEAFF.